These T cell receptor beta chains were read from a single sample in a study of T-cell memory formation after mild COVID-19. TCRdb processed the 5' RACE reads anew with MiXCR; each CDR3 protein has one entry. The data hold under 85,000 distinct CDR3 sequences, with around 13% observed a single time. The sequenced sample consisted of PBMCs or a T cell subset sorted from them (not recorded which). These receptor sequences come from an adult woman who had mild COVID-19 (a few samples of this study predate the infection). Cell type and time point are not known. CDR3s leave out the opening cysteine and the closing phenylalanine or tryptophan. Each record gives: V gene, CDR3 protein.

>TRBV14
ASSQAGTGGFGELF
>TRBV7-3
ASSSRPGVVTGELF
>TRBV5-1
ASSPPQGNTEAF
>TRBV5-6
ASSFHGVGNTAYEQY
>TRBV5-1
ASRDPGTGDNSPLH
>TRBV20-1
SARGQGAYEQY
>TRBV7-9
ASSFDDRAYEQY
>TRBV7-9
ASSGQGHEQY
>TRBV7-3
ASSLPLGTSGSGAGNEQF
>TRBV2
ASSAGTSNPDTQY
>TRBV5-1
ASSLLNSEAF
>TRBV3-1
ASSTFWTGGTGELF
>TRBV7-9
ASSLVGQGFEQY
>TRBV3-1
ASSQDEGLPAEQY
>TRBV15
ATSRVYGKFDKEY
>TRBV29-1
SPRTVYNEQF
>TRBV5-6
ASSSFLSYNEQF
>TRBV7-9
ASRHQASYGYT
>TRBV7-9
ASSLRGSGGAHSPLH
>TRBV12-3/TRBV12-4
ASSSSMVPYEQY
>TRBV29-1
SVAGTASGNTIY
>TRBV6-5
ASSYSGQIYGYT
>TRBV7-6
ASTRQGTGHQETQY
>TRBV20-1
SANSRDSLTGELF
>TRBV2
ASSDPDRANTGELF
>TRBV30
AWSAGTGRLDPQH
>TRBV12-3/TRBV12-4
ASSFTGGGGYT
>TRBV7-9
ASSKGVGGYT
>TRBV24-1
ATSDRSYNEQF
>TRBV13
ASSSGLVPYEQY
>TRBV5-6
ASSLGAGTGELF
>TRBV19
ASSAPQGRGQPQH
>TRBV7-9
ASSLAINSYEQY
>TRBV5-6
ASSLAGAWAYGYT
>TRBV7-9
ASSLLVVENYEQY
>TRBV12-3/TRBV12-4
ASRPGLAGGDYNEQF
>TRBV20-1
SAPVPGQGADEQY
>TRBV25-1
ASSAQGQSPGYT
>TRBV7-2
ASSSQGAYNEQF